The 4 T cell receptor beta chains below all came from one sample that was sequenced in a study of blood T cell repertoires in COVID-19 (dated by TCRdb to 2020 to 2021). The method was the immunoSEQ multiplex PCR assay. The immuneACCESS repertoire file appears here via TCRdb, limited to in-frame rearrangements. These files lack a portion of the clones; in checked studies, under half of the deficit traces to unresolved V genes, and the cause of the others is not known. The table for this sample lists 100,000 to 120,000 clones; about 85% of them were counted only once. The ten largest clones take up around 4.9% of the sample. The specimen sequenced was peripheral blood. The receptors were gathered from a human donor in a cohort sampled during active COVID-19.

This clone was seen just once. The rearrangement uses TRBV2 and TRBJ1-5, with unresolved D. The germline V gene encodes CDR1 SNHLY and CDR2 FYNNEI. CDR3 length: 14 residues. Deletions cut 6 bases from V and 3 bases from J, with 12 bases between. CDR3 residues: CASSVDGVNQPQHF. The CDR3 region has the DNA TGTGCCAGCAGCGTGGACGGGGTCAATCAGCCCCAGCATTTT. Full variable domain (missing parts from reference TRBV2 and TRBJ1-5): EPEVTQTPSHQVTQMGQEVILRCVPISNHLYFYWYRQILGQKVEFLVSFYNNEISEKSEIFDDQFSVERPDGSNFTLKIRSTKLEDSAMYFCASSVDGVNQPQHFGDGTRLSIL.

The chain uses TRBV6-6 and TRBJ2-7; D not certain. This CDR3 is 11 amino acids long. The V end was cut by 10 bases, the J end by 6 bases, with 13 bases between. Germline CDR1 reads MNHNY; CDR2 reads SVGAGI (reference sequence). The CDR3 protein is CATSSGPEQYF. The CDR3 DNA follows: TGTGCCACCTCCAGTGGGCCCGAGCAGTACTTC.

The gene calls are TRBV12-3 or TRBV12-4 and TRBJ1-1; D possibly corresponds to TRBD1 (5 bases). This CDR3 spans 13 amino acids. The V end was cut by 10 bases, the J end by 0 bases, with 12 bases between. Here the CDR3 DNA reads TGTGCCACCGCAGGGCTTTTGAACACTGAAGCTTTCTTT. Translation: CATAGLLNTEAFF.

By sample share, this clone is medium-sized (0.01 to 0.1%). The V and J genes are TRBV20-1 and TRBJ2-7; D is undetermined. Germline assignment: CDR1 DFQATT and CDR2 SNEGSKA (reference sequence). V gave up 4 bases and J gave up 6 bases, with 10 bases separating them. The CDR3 is 11 residues long. CDR3 protein: CSAITEFEQYF. The CDR3 DNA follows: TGCAGTGCTATAACAGAGTTCGAGCAGTACTTC.